This T cell receptor beta chain came from a study of control samples from healthy donors and cancer patients. Generated by immunoSEQ multiplex PCR, the TCRdb table keeps only in-frame clones and is missing some. The sample holds about 82,000 clones; about nine tenths are singletons and the top ten take 6.5% to 8.5%. This TCR was sampled from a middle-aged man in good health. The sample consisted of blood.

The CDR3 DNA follows: TGTGCCAGCACCATGGGGGGGGGTTTGAACACTGAAGCTTTCTTT. This encodes CASTMGGGLNTEAFF. The chain links TRBV13 to TRBJ1-1; D possibly corresponds to TRBD1 (5 bases). Looked up from germline, CDR1 is PRHDT and CDR2 is FYEKMQ (reference sequence). CDR3 length equals 15 residues. The V gene lost 7 bases and the J gene lost 0 bases, with 15 bases spanning the gap. The variable domain in full, with the rest retrieved from reference TRBV13 and TRBJ1-1, is AAGVIQSPRHLIKEKRETATLKCYPIPRHDTVYWYQQGPGQDPQFLISFYEKMQSDKGSIPDRFSAQQFSDYHSELNMSSLELGDSALYFCASTMGGGLNTEAFFGQGTRLTVV.